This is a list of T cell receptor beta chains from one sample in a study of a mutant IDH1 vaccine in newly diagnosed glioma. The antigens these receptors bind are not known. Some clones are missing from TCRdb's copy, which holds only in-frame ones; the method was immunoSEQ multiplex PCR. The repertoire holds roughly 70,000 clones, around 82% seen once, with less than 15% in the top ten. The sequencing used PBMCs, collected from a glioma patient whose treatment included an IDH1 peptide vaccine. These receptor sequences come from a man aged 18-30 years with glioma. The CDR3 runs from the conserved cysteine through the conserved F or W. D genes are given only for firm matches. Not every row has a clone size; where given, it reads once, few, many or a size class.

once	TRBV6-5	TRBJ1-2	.	CASSSPGRFYGYTF	TGTGCCAGCAGTTCACCGGGACGGTTCTATGGCTACACCTTC
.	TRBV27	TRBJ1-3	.	CASGGTHSGNTIYF	TGTGCCAGCGGCGGGACACACTCTGGAAACACCATATATTTT
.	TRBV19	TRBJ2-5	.	CASRGVGKETQYF	TGTGCCAGTAGAGGGGTTGGAAAAGAGACCCAGTACTTC
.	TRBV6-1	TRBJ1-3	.	CASSEGAGRRGNTIYF	TGTGCCAGCAGTGAAGGGGCAGGGAGGCGTGGAAACACCATATATTTT
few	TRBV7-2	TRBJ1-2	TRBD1	CASSLSTQGGVAGGYTF	TGTGCCAGCAGCTTGAGTACACAGGGGGGAGTAGCCGGGGGCTACACCTTC
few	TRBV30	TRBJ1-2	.	CAWNGGRGVGYTF	TGTGCCTGGAACGGGGGTAGAGGGGTCGGCTACACCTTC
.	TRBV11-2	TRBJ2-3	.	CASSLETGPLGTDTQYF	TGTGCCAGCAGCTTAGAGACTGGTCCCCTAGGGACAGATACGCAGTATTTT
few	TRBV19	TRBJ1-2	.	CASSIGEDDYGYTF	TGTGCCAGTAGTATAGGAGAAGATGACTATGGCTACACCTTC
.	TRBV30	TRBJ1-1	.	CAGNGGHEGRTGVTEAFF	TGTGCCGGGAATGGGGGACATGAAGGACGCACGGGCGTAACTGAAGCTTTCTTT
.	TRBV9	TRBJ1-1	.	CASSVVPNTEAFF	TGTGCCAGCAGCGTAGTTCCGAACACTGAAGCTTTCTTT
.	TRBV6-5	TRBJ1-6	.	CASSFRDFSYNSPLHF	TGTGCCAGCAGTTTCCGGGACTTCTCCTATAATTCACCCCTCCACTTT
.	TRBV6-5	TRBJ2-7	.	CASSYSPSTGEQYF	TGTGCCAGCAGTTATAGTCCCTCGACAGGCGAGCAGTACTTC
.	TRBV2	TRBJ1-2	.	CASTEQAGVDYGYTF	TGTGCCAGCACCGAACAGGCAGGGGTGGACTATGGCTACACCTTC
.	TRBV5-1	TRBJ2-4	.	CASSPGGGSKAKNIQYF	TGCGCCAGCAGCCCCGGAGGGGGGAGTAAGGCCAAAAACATTCAGTACTTC
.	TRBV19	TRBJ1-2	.	CASSIARGWDGYTF	TGTGCCAGTAGTATAGCGCGGGGCTGGGATGGCTACACCTTC
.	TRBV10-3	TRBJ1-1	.	CAIREGQKLNTEAFF	TGTGCCATCAGAGAAGGACAAAAGCTTAACACTGAAGCTTTCTTT
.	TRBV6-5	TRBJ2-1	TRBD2	CASSYSGGSSYNEQFF	TGTGCCAGCAGTTACTCGGGGGGGAGCTCCTACAATGAGCAGTTCTTC
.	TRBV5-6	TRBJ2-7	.	CASSPQRNYEQYF	TGTGCCAGCAGCCCCCAACGGAATTACGAGCAGTACTTC
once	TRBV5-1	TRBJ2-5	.	CASSFSASQETQYF	TGCGCCAGCAGCTTCTCGGCCAGCCAAGAGACCCAGTACTTC
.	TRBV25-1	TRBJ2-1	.	CASSDPDGGPYNEQFF	TGTGCCAGCAGTGACCCGGACGGGGGCCCCTACAATGAGCAGTTCTTC
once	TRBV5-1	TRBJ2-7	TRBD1	CASSGRTGGDEQYF	TGCGCCAGCAGCGGCCGGACAGGGGGGGACGAGCAGTACTTC
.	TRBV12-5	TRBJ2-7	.	CASGPNYEQYF	TGTGCTAGTGGTCCGAATTACGAGCAGTACTTC
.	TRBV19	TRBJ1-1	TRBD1	CASREDRFNTEAFF	TGTGCCAGTAGGGAGGACAGGTTCAACACTGAAGCTTTCTTT
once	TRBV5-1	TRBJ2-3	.	CASSWAAGRTDTQYF	TGCGCCAGCAGCTGGGCCGCGGGGCGCACAGATACGCAGTATTTT
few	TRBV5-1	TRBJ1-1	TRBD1	CASSPGQQNTEAFF	TGCGCCAGCAGCCCGGGACAGCAGAACACTGAAGCTTTCTTT
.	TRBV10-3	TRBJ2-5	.	CAISESRMASRKETQYF	TGTGCCATCAGTGAGTCGAGGATGGCCTCCCGGAAGGAGACCCAGTACTTC
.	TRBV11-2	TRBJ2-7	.	CASSLLADSYEQYF	TGTGCCAGCAGCTTGCTAGCAGATAGTTACGAGCAGTACTTC
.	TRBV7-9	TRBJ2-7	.	CASSPSTGRHEQYF	TGTGCCAGCAGCCCCTCCACAGGGAGGCACGAGCAGTACTTC
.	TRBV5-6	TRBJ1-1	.	CASSLGRMFEAFF	TGTGCCAGCAGCTTAGGTCGGATGTTTGAAGCTTTCTTT
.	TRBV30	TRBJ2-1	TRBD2	CAWASGRDNEQFF	TGTGCCTGGGCCAGCGGGAGGGATAATGAGCAGTTCTTC
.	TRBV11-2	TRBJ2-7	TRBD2	CASARSSLAVSYEQYF	TGTGCCAGCGCCAGGTCTTCCCTAGCGGTCTCCTACGAGCAGTACTTC
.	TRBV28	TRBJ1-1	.	CASSSSVNTEAFF	TGTGCCAGCAGTTCAAGTGTGAACACTGAAGCTTTCTTT
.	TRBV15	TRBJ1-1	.	CATSRGTGLGPNTEAFF	TGTGCCACCAGCAGAGGAACAGGACTCGGGCCCAACACTGAAGCTTTCTTT
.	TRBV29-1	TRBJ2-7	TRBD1	CSVRDRARVGEQYF	TGCAGCGTCCGGGACAGGGCACGGGTGGGCGAGCAGTACTTC
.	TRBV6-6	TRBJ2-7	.	CASSYSITDEQYF	TGTGCCAGCAGTTACTCGATAACCGACGAGCAGTACTTC
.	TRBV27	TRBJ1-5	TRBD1	CASSPRGQHSNQPQHF	TGTGCCAGCAGTCCTAGGGGACAGCATAGCAATCAGCCCCAGCATTTT
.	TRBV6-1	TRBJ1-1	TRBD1	CASSVTGQVNTEAFF	TGTGCCAGCAGTGTGACGGGACAGGTGAACACTGAAGCTTTCTTT
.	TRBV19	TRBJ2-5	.	CASRMKETQYF	TGTGCCAGTAGGATGAAAGAGACCCAGTACTTC
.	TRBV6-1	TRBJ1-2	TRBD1	CASRGPPGTGVLNYGYTF	TGTGCCAGCCGTGGGCCTCCCGGGACAGGGGTCCTAAACTATGGCTACACCTTC
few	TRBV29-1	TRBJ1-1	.	CSVEAQTGTEAFF	TGCAGCGTTGAAGCACAAACGGGCACTGAAGCTTTCTTT
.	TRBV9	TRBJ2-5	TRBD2	CASSPGTSGRKTQYF	TGTGCCAGCAGCCCCGGGACTAGCGGGAGAAAGACCCAGTACTTC
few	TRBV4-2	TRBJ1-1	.	CASSHGARTFF	TGTGCCAGCAGCCACGGGGCTCGGACTTTCTTT
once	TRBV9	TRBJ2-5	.	CASSLGGGETQYF	TGTGCCAGCAGCCTGGGGGGTGGGGAGACCCAGTACTTC
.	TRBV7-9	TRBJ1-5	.	CASSLGGYSNQPQHF	TGTGCCAGCAGCTTAGGAGGTTATAGCAATCAGCCCCAGCATTTT
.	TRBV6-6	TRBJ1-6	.	CASSTINSPLHF	TGTGCCAGCAGCACTATAAATTCGCCCCTCCACTTT